A selection of T cell receptor beta chains follows, all from one sample in a study of T cells in Graves' hyperthyroidism and ophthalmopathy. TCRdb ran MiXCR on the multiplex PCR reads and lists one entry per CDR3 protein. The table shows more than 600,000 distinct CDR3 sequences, with about 17% occurring only once. Sequencing input: blood. All receptors come from a man aged 18 to 29 with Graves' hyperthyroidism. Both conserved end residues are part of each CDR3.

v_call	j_call	cdr3_aa
TRBV30	TRBJ2-2	CASSSLLVTGELFF
TRBV15	TRBJ2-4	CATSALAGVKNIQYF
TRBV20-1	TRBJ2-1	CSASSTSGRYNEQFF
TRBV6-1	TRBJ2-2	CASSEAERGRDDTGELFF
TRBV5-1	TRBJ2-5	CASSRQGEETQYF
TRBV5-1	TRBJ2-2	CASSLVPAGWTGELFF
TRBV28	TRBJ2-7	CASSPAGNYEQYF
TRBV19	TRBJ1-1	CATSTGDDTEAFF
TRBV6-2/TRBV6-3	TRBJ2-5	CASSDRVSETQYF
TRBV24-1	TRBJ2-6	CATSDTRTGANVLTF
TRBV30	TRBJ2-5	CAWSTETQYF
TRBV11-2	TRBJ2-5	CASSFTGVETQYF
TRBV7-9	TRBJ2-7	CASSPGLVGVFSYEQYF
TRBV9	TRBJ2-3	CASSPKGLAEGASTDTQYF
TRBV20-1	TRBJ2-3	CSARGSSLSTDTQYF
TRBV30	TRBJ2-7	CAWSVPAGVREQYF
TRBV25-1	TRBJ2-7	CASSEGASYEQYF
TRBV5-1	TRBJ1-4	CASTEGPSNEKLFF
TRBV28	TRBJ1-2	CASSLGGQGSHGYTF
TRBV20-1	TRBJ1-5	CSAREPIVDNQPQHF
TRBV28	TRBJ1-1	CASLGTEAFF